This T cell receptor (beta chain) was captured in a study of vaccination and CD4 T cells after COVID-19. The overall study: Post-COVID sampling occurred a median about 110 days after diagnosis (range 35 to 161).

Noted treatment: approximately nine-day PBMC culture with coronavirus spike peptide pools or control peptides (ViraFEST assay). For ViraFEST, peptide pools expanded antigen-specific T cells, after which the TCRs were sequenced. The absence of any prior SARS-CoV-2 infection in healthy vaccine recipients was confirmed by nucleocapsid antibody tests that came back negative both before and after vaccination. CDR3 length equals 15 residues. Germline V lookup: CDR1 SSHAT, CDR2 FNYEAQ (reference sequence). J lost 5 bases, V lost 5 bases, and 10 bases had no gene match. General study findings and limits: Only post-vaccination samples contained a median about 86% of the reactive clones in convalescent patients.

Researchers used the Oncomine TCR Beta short-read assay to sequence DNA from cultured CD4+ T cells. Via MiXCR, TCRdb re-called the PCR reads, giving one row per CDR3 protein. The data contain roughly 25,000 distinct CDR3 sequences, roughly 68% of them seen just once; the ten biggest clones take up roughly 21%. This clonotype has only a few counts. What it recognizes is unknown. This chain joins TRBV7-7 and TRBJ2-7, with 9 positions matching TRBD1. This receptor was identified in a human donor who received a COVID-19 vaccine. The specimen was CD4+ T cells from blood, cultured in vitro, collected after SARS-CoV-2 vaccination. For the CDR3, the DNA is TGTGCCAGCAGCCCCGGGACAGGGACTAACGACGAGCAGTACTTC. Translation: CASSPGTGTNDEQYF.